Listed below are T cell receptor beta chains from one sample, sequenced in a study of T cell changes during pregnancy in multiple sclerosis. Measured with immunoSEQ multiplex PCR; TCRdb has only the in-frame clones, and not every one. The sample contains 30,000 to 40,000 clones, 90% of which appear only once. Sequenced material: CD4+ T cells from peripheral blood mononuclear cells, taken in the second trimester of pregnancy. Source of these receptors: a female donor with multiple sclerosis, enrolled in a pregnancy study. The CDR3 runs from the conserved cysteine through the conserved F or W. Fields, in order: clone size, J gene, D gene, V gene, CDR3 protein, CDR3 DNA. A D gene is named only where the DNA matches it firmly. Not all rows give a size; the values are once, few, many and, for expanded clones, a class.

size: -
J: TRBJ2-1
D: -
V: TRBV4-3
CDR3: CASSQGGTTYNEQFF
DNA: TGCGCCAGCAGCCAAGGAGGGACAACCTACAATGAGCAGTTCTTC

size: -
J: TRBJ2-3
D: -
V: TRBV9
CDR3: CASSVSQGWAQYF
DNA: TGTGCCAGCAGCGTATCTCAGGGGTGGGCGCAGTATTTT

size: -
J: TRBJ2-3
D: TRBD2
V: TRBV7-2
CDR3: CASSLVGAGVADTQYF
DNA: TGTGCCAGCAGCTTAGTAGGCGCGGGAGTCGCAGATACGCAGTATTTT

size: -
J: TRBJ1-5
D: TRBD1
V: TRBV6-6
CDR3: CASSSKQGADNQPQHF
DNA: TGTGCCAGCAGTTCAAAACAGGGGGCGGACAATCAGCCCCAGCATTTT

size: -
J: TRBJ1-1
D: -
V: TRBV6-1
CDR3: CASSDWAGATEAFF
DNA: TGTGCCAGCAGTGATTGGGCGGGGGCAACTGAAGCTTTCTTT

size: -
J: TRBJ2-1
D: TRBD1
V: TRBV28
CDR3: CASSSLQGVIPNYNEQFF
DNA: TGTGCCAGCAGTTCACTCCAGGGGGTAATACCGAACTACAATGAGCAGTTCTTC

size: -
J: TRBJ2-2
D: -
V: TRBV28
CDR3: CASSSTGTTNTGELFF
DNA: TGTGCCAGCAGTTCCACGGGGACAACTAATACCGGGGAGCTGTTTTTT

size: -
J: TRBJ2-2
D: TRBD1
V: TRBV19
CDR3: CASITGGQNTGELFF
DNA: TGTGCCAGTATTACAGGGGGCCAGAACACCGGGGAGCTGTTTTTT

size: -
J: TRBJ2-1
D: -
V: TRBV12-1
CDR3: CASRRRLVPEQFF
DNA: TGTGCCAGCAGACGAAGACTAGTCCCTGAGCAGTTCTTC

size: -
J: TRBJ2-2
D: TRBD1
V: TRBV6-7
CDR3: CASSYSRDRPRTGELFF
DNA: TGTGCCAGCAGTTACTCCCGGGACAGGCCGAGAACCGGGGAGCTGTTTTTT

size: -
J: TRBJ2-7
D: -
V: TRBV19
CDR3: CASSIDVGAGSDEQYF
DNA: TGTGCCAGTAGTATAGATGTGGGGGCCGGGTCCGACGAGCAGTACTTC

size: -
J: TRBJ2-5
D: TRBD2
V: TRBV9
CDR3: CASSITSGREQETQYF
DNA: TGTGCCAGCAGCATCACTAGCGGGAGGGAGCAAGAGACCCAGTACTTC

size: -
J: TRBJ1-1
D: TRBD1
V: TRBV19
CDR3: CASSPDRGRRERNTEAFF
DNA: TGTGCCAGTAGTCCGGACAGGGGGCGCCGAGAGAGGAACACTGAAGCTTTCTTT

size: few
J: TRBJ1-1
D: -
V: TRBV14
CDR3: CASSQVQFGSEAFF
DNA: TGTGCCAGCAGCCAAGTTCAGTTCGGGTCTGAAGCTTTCTTT

size: -
J: TRBJ1-2
D: TRBD1
V: TRBV2
CDR3: CASRGTGGPYGYTF
DNA: TGTGCCAGCAGGGGAACAGGGGGCCCATATGGCTACACCTTC

size: -
J: TRBJ2-1
D: -
V: TRBV7-2
CDR3: CASSLTTNNEQFF
DNA: TGTGCCAGCAGCTTAACTACAAACAATGAGCAGTTCTTC

size: -
J: TRBJ2-3
D: TRBD1
V: TRBV19
CDR3: CASSIPGQGLGTQYF
DNA: TGTGCCAGTAGTATTCCGGGACAGGGCTTGGGTACGCAGTATTTT

size: -
J: TRBJ1-5
D: -
V: TRBV6-5
CDR3: CASRAGPGQPQHF
DNA: TGTGCCAGCAGGGCAGGTCCTGGTCAGCCCCAGCATTTT

size: -
J: TRBJ1-5
D: -
V: TRBV6-1
CDR3: CASSWTGNQPQHF
DNA: TGTGCCAGCAGTTGGACAGGCAATCAGCCCCAGCATTTT

size: -
J: TRBJ2-2
D: -
V: TRBV7-3
CDR3: CASSSNPGTYKNTGELFF
DNA: TGTGCCAGCAGCTCAAACCCTGGGACATATAAGAACACCGGGGAGCTGTTTTTT

size: -
J: TRBJ2-1
D: -
V: TRBV6-1
CDR3: CASRVGGSGYNEQFF
DNA: TGTGCCAGCAGGGTTGGGGGTAGCGGCTACAATGAGCAGTTCTTC

size: -
J: TRBJ1-2
D: -
V: TRBV12-5
CDR3: CASGSEGANYGYTF
DNA: TGTGCTAGTGGTTCCGAGGGAGCTAACTATGGCTACACCTTC

size: once
J: TRBJ1-5
D: -
V: TRBV21-1
CDR3: CASSKGGKVTSNQPQHF
DNA: TGTGCCAGCAGCAAAGGAGGGAAGGTAACGAGCAATCAGCCCCAGCATTTT

size: -
J: TRBJ2-1
D: TRBD2
V: TRBV5-1
CDR3: CASSDGLAASNEQFF
DNA: TGCGCCAGCAGCGATGGACTAGCGGCCTCCAATGAGCAGTTCTTC

size: once
J: TRBJ1-1
D: -
V: TRBV18
CDR3: CASSPVIGEMNTEAFF
DNA: TGTGCCAGCTCACCGGTGATCGGGGAGATGAACACTGAAGCTTTCTTT

size: -
J: TRBJ2-6
D: -
V: TRBV9
CDR3: CASRRDSASGANVLTF
DNA: TGTGCCAGCAGACGCGACAGCGCCTCTGGGGCCAACGTCCTGACTTTC

size: -
J: TRBJ2-1
D: TRBD2
V: TRBV5-4
CDR3: CASSLFGLAGVEQFF
DNA: TGTGCCAGCAGCTTGTTTGGACTAGCGGGCGTGGAGCAGTTCTTC

size: -
J: TRBJ2-3
D: TRBD1
V: TRBV2
CDR3: CASSQGVTGVSTDTQYF
DNA: TGTGCCAGCAGTCAGGGGGTCACAGGGGTTAGCACAGATACGCAGTATTTT

size: once
J: TRBJ2-5
D: TRBD1
V: TRBV5-6
CDR3: CASSLQGVGETQYF
DNA: TGTGCCAGCAGCCTACAGGGGGTGGGAGAGACCCAGTACTTC

size: -
J: TRBJ2-1
D: -
V: TRBV21-1
CDR3: CASSLGQSYNEQFF
DNA: TGTGCCAGCAGCTTGGGACAGTCCTACAATGAGCAGTTCTTC

size: -
J: TRBJ2-3
D: TRBD2
V: TRBV5-1
CDR3: CASSLGASGSTDTQYF
DNA: TGCGCCAGCAGCTTGGGCGCTAGCGGGAGTACAGATACGCAGTATTTT

size: -
J: TRBJ2-7
D: TRBD1
V: TRBV5-1
CDR3: CASSFDRGWYEQYF
DNA: TGCGCCAGCAGCTTTGACAGGGGGTGGTACGAGCAGTACTTC

size: -
J: TRBJ2-1
D: -
V: TRBV9
CDR3: CASSGRASRENEQFF
DNA: TGTGCCAGCAGCGGGAGGGCCTCCAGGGAGAATGAGCAGTTCTTC

size: -
J: TRBJ2-7
D: TRBD1
V: TRBV25-1
CDR3: CASSVWGGQGRNEQYF
DNA: TGTGCCAGCAGTGTCTGGGGGGGACAGGGAAGGAACGAGCAGTACTTC

size: -
J: TRBJ1-1
D: -
V: TRBV30
CDR3: CAWSVNTGLNTEAFF
DNA: TGTGCCTGGAGTGTCAACACAGGATTGAACACTGAAGCTTTCTTT

size: -
J: TRBJ2-7
D: -
V: TRBV5-8
CDR3: CASSSAYEQYF
DNA: TGTGCCAGCAGCTCCGCCTACGAGCAGTACTTC

size: -
J: TRBJ1-1
D: -
V: TRBV5-1
CDR3: CASSSLSTGSNTEAFF
DNA: TGCGCCAGCAGCTCCTTGTCAACAGGGTCGAACACTGAAGCTTTCTTT

size: -
J: TRBJ2-3
D: TRBD1
V: TRBV9
CDR3: CASSGGQGGDTQYF
DNA: TGTGCCAGCAGCGGAGGACAGGGCGGAGATACGCAGTATTTT

size: -
J: TRBJ1-5
D: -
V: TRBV21-1
CDR3: CAKHRGDQPQHF
DNA: TGTGCCAAACACAGGGGTGATCAGCCCCAGCATTTT

size: -
J: TRBJ1-4
D: -
V: TRBV6-6
CDR3: CASSYSAGEKLFF
DNA: TGTGCCAGCAGTTACTCGGCAGGGGAAAAACTGTTTTTT

size: -
J: TRBJ2-6
D: -
V: TRBV6-5
CDR3: CASSYKGDGANVLTF
DNA: TGTGCCAGCAGTTATAAGGGGGATGGGGCCAACGTCCTGACTTTC

size: -
J: TRBJ1-2
D: TRBD1
V: TRBV5-1
CDR3: CASSLEGQGARGYTF
DNA: TGCGCCAGCAGCTTGGAAGGACAGGGGGCCCGTGGCTACACCTTC

size: -
J: TRBJ2-2
D: TRBD2
V: TRBV4-1
CDR3: CASSQGGLAGGGTGELFF
DNA: TGCGCCAGCAGCCAAGGAGGACTAGCGGGAGGGGGCACCGGGGAGCTGTTTTTT

size: -
J: TRBJ2-1
D: -
V: TRBV25-1
CDR3: CASSERRANEQFF
DNA: TGTGCCAGCAGTGAAAGGAGGGCGAATGAGCAGTTCTTC

size: -
J: TRBJ2-2
D: TRBD2
V: TRBV28
CDR3: CASIGLAGPGELFF
DNA: TGTGCCAGTATCGGACTAGCGGGACCCGGGGAGCTGTTTTTT

size: -
J: TRBJ1-2
D: -
V: TRBV19
CDR3: CASSKRQDYTF
DNA: TGTGCCAGTAGTAAAAGGCAGGACTACACCTTC

size: -
J: TRBJ2-7
D: -
V: TRBV5-5
CDR3: CASSLEGMGSYEQYF
DNA: TGTGCCAGCAGCTTGGAGGGGATGGGGTCCTACGAGCAGTACTTC

size: -
J: TRBJ2-5
D: -
V: TRBV19
CDR3: CASSKGGSQETQYF
DNA: TGTGCCAGTAGTAAAGGCGGGTCTCAAGAGACCCAGTACTTC

size: -
J: TRBJ1-2
D: -
V: TRBV7-2
CDR3: CASSAPRVGSYGYTF
DNA: TGTGCCAGCAGCGCGCCTAGAGTTGGGAGCTATGGCTACACCTTC